The 25 T cell receptor beta chains below come from one sample, sequenced in a study of cytomegalovirus exposure and HLA in healthy donors. A multiplex PCR was run with 60 Vbeta primers and 13 Jbeta primers. TCRdb keeps only in-frame clones here, not all; method: immunoSEQ multiplex PCR. This sample lists under 200,000 clones; its ten largest clones have roughly 2%. The sample taken for sequencing was PBMCs. These receptors came from a man aged 30-40 years in good health and CMV-seronegative.

The DNA of the CDR3 is TGCGCCAGCAGCCAAGATCTCCGGGACAGGGGTTATGAAAAACTGTTTTTT. This gives the protein CASSQDLRDRGYEKLFF. The rearrangement uses TRBV4-1 and TRBJ1-4, with 10 bases fitting TRBD1. V shed 0 bases and J 6 bases; nucleotides not matched to a gene: 7. The CDR3 has 17 amino acids. CDR1 and CDR2 from the germline V gene are MGHRA and YSYEKL.

The J gene is TRBJ2-7, the V gene TRBV28; a weak D match, TRBD2 (6 bases). The V end lost 3 bases, the J end lost 4 bases, and 13 bases lay between the germline ends. The CDR3 has 14 residues. CDR1 is MDHEN and CDR2 is SYDVKM in the germline V gene. This chain's CDR3 is CASSFGGSNYEQYF. CDR3 DNA sequence: TGTGCCAGCAGTTTTGGGGGGAGCAATTACGAGCAGTACTTC. The complete variable domain, with remaining parts taken from reference TRBV28 and TRBJ2-7, reads DVKVTQSSRYLVKRTGEKVFLECVQDMDHENMFWYRQDPGLGLRLIYFSYDVKMKEKGDIPEGYSVSREKKERFSLILESASTNQTSMYLCASSFGGSNYEQYFGPGTRLTVT.

The genes are TRBV30 and TRBJ2-7, with D possibly being TRBD1 (5 bases). CDR1 and CDR2 (germline): GTSNPN, SVGIG (reference sequence). V lost 5 bases, J lost 5 bases, and 13 bases lay in between. The CDR3 runs to 12 residues. CDR3: CAWGALGDEQYF. DNA of the CDR3: TGTGCCTGGGGGGCCCTGGGCGACGAGCAGTACTTC.

This rearrangement joins TRBV28 to TRBJ2-7; TRBD2 agrees at 10 bases. The germline V gene encodes CDR1 MDHEN and CDR2 SYDVKM. V shed 6 bases and J 5 bases; nucleotides not matched to a gene: 13. CDR3 length: 16 amino acids. The CDR3 spells CASRTSGISVNDEQYF. The CDR3 region has the DNA TGTGCCAGCAGAACTAGCGGGATTAGCGTAAACGACGAGCAGTACTTC. Together with reference TRBV28 and TRBJ2-7, the CDR3 gives the full variable domain: DVKVTQSSRYLVKRTGEKVFLECVQDMDHENMFWYRQDPGLGLRLIYFSYDVKMKEKGDIPEGYSVSREKKERFSLILESASTNQTSMYLCASRTSGISVNDEQYFGPGTRLTVT.

This chain connects TRBV5-1 to TRBJ2-7, with a tentative D call TRBD2 (5 bases). V was cut by 5 bases and J by 5 bases, with 17 bases left in between. Germline V CDR1 and CDR2: SGHRS, YFSETQ. This CDR3 region has 14 residues. The CDR3 DNA follows: TGCGCCAGCAGTTCAAGTAGCGAGTATGACGAGCAGTACTTC. It translates to CASSSSSEYDEQYF. Based on the CDR3 plus reference TRBV5-1 and TRBJ2-7, the full variable domain is KAGVTQTPRYLIKTRGQQVTLSCSPISGHRSVSWYQQTPGQGLQFLFEYFSETQRNKGNFPGRFSGRQFSNSRSEMNVSTLELGDSALYLCASSSSSEYDEQYFGPGTRLTVT.

The rearrangement uses TRBV18 and TRBJ1-1, with D tentatively TRBD1 (5 bases). V lost 0 bases to trimming and J lost 4 bases, with 12 bases between them. Per germline, CDR1 KGHSH and CDR2 LQKENI. CDR3 length equals 15 residues. The CDR3 DNA sequence: TGTGCCAGCTCACCACCGAGGGGAGGGTCCACTGAAGCTTTCTTT. Protein product: CASSPPRGGSTEAFF.

This chain uses TRBV21-1 with TRBJ2-1; the tabulated D call, TRBD2, remains unverified against the DNA. TRBV21-1 constitutes a pseudogene. This CDR3 region has 17 residues. CDR3 protein: CFGGPRGGRFSYNEQFF. The CDR3, as DNA: TGTTTCGGGGGGCCCCGGGGCGGGAGGTTCTCCTACAATGAGCAGTTCTTC.

The chain has TRBV2 and TRBJ2-1; TRBD2 is a possible D gene (6 bases). The V and J ends lost 4 bases and 1 base respectively, with 11 bases between them. The germline CDR1 and CDR2 sequences are SNHLY and FYNNEI. This CDR3 region has 15 residues. CDR3 bases: TGTGCCAGCAGTGCAGAGCGGGCTTCCTACAATGAGCAGTTCTTC. Translation: CASSAERASYNEQFF.

V and J are TRBV5-1 and TRBJ2-7; D might be TRBD2 (6 bases). The CDR3 is made up of 15 amino acids. V dropped 4 bases and J dropped 0 bases, with 14 bases sitting between them. The germline CDR1 and CDR2 sequences are SGHRS and YFSETQ. The CDR3 DNA sequence: TGCGCCAGCAGCCCTTCCGGGACTCGCTCCTACGAGCAGTACTTC. Encoded protein: CASSPSGTRSYEQYF. Full variable domain (rest looked up from reference TRBV5-1 and TRBJ2-7): KAGVTQTPRYLIKTRGQQVTLSCSPISGHRSVSWYQQTPGQGLQFLFEYFSETQRNKGNFPGRFSGRQFSNSRSEMNVSTLELGDSALYLCASSPSGTRSYEQYFGPGTRLTVT.

This CDR3 is CASSLRPWGDTEAFF. CDR3 coding DNA: TGTGCCAGCAGCTTGAGACCCTGGGGGGACACTGAAGCTTTCTTT. The rearrangement uses TRBV5-4 and TRBJ1-1, with a weak D call TRBD1 (5 bases). CDR1 is SGHNT and CDR2 is YYREEE in the germline V gene (reference sequence). V lost 1 base and J 3 bases, leaving 13 bases between the germline ends. The CDR3 covers 15 residues.

The genes are TRBV7-3 and TRBJ1-1, with D unclear. Trimming took 0 bases from V and 1 from J, leaving 6 bases between them. CDR1 is SGHTA, CDR2 FQGTGA, per germline. The CDR3 loop spans 14 amino acids. The DNA for the CDR3 is TGTGCCAGCAGCTTAACCCAGGCGAACACTGAAGCTTTCTTT. Translating gives CASSLTQANTEAFF.

V usage is TRBV19 and J usage is TRBJ1-3; D ambiguous. The CDR3 loop spans 14 amino acids. CDR1 and CDR2 from the germline V gene are LNHDA and SQIVND (reference sequence). V was clipped by 5 bases and J by 4 bases, with 12 bases between them. CDR3 in amino acids: CASSAMVGGNTIYF. The CDR3 coding sequence is TGTGCCAGTAGTGCCATGGTGGGCGGAAACACCATATATTTT.

V gene TRBV7-9 combines with J gene TRBJ2-2; 7 bases fit TRBD1. CDR3 length equals 16 residues. Germline values: CDR1 SEHNR, CDR2 FQNEAQ (reference sequence). The V and J ends lost 5 bases and 3 bases, in that order; junction bases with no gene match: 9. The CDR3 region has the DNA TGTGCCAGCAGCCCACCGACAGGGCACGACACCGGGGAGCTGTTTTTT. Translating it yields CASSPPTGHDTGELFF.

The V gene is TRBV5-4, the J gene TRBJ2-3; 7 nucleotides align to TRBD2. The trim removed 0 bases at V and 3 bases at J, leaving 7 bases unmatched. Germline CDR1 reads SGHNT; CDR2 reads YYREEE (reference sequence). This CDR3 spans 16 amino acids. The CDR3 DNA sequence: TGTGCCAGCAGCTTGGAAGCGGGACGGGGGACAGATACGCAGTATTTT. Translation gives CASSLEAGRGTDTQYF.

The V and J genes are TRBV7-6 and TRBJ2-1; 9 nucleotides line up with TRBD1. Germline V gene sequence: CDR1 SGHVS, CDR2 FNYEAQ. The CDR3 extends over 15 amino acids. The J segment lost 7 bases and the V segment lost 3 bases, leaving 7 bases of the junction unmatched. The CDR3 protein is CASSFGGQGVNEQFF. DNA of the CDR3: TGTGCCAGCAGCTTCGGGGGACAGGGTGTGAATGAGCAGTTCTTC.

The V gene is TRBV13, the J gene TRBJ2-7, with a possible D match to TRBD2 (7 bases). The CDR3 length is 15 residues. The germline V and J ends were trimmed by 4 bases and 2 bases, with 15 bases remaining between them. Germline CDR1 and CDR2: PRHDT and FYEKMQ (reference sequence). The DNA of the CDR3 is TGTGCCAGCAGCTCAATAACAGGGACTACCTACGAGCAGTACTTC. It encodes CASSSITGTTYEQYF.

The J gene is TRBJ1-5, the V gene TRBV18; D gene unclear. CDR1 KGHSH and CDR2 LQKENI come from the germline V gene. The CDR3 has 15 residues. The V and J ends lost 2 bases and 5 bases respectively, with 13 bases between them. The DNA of the CDR3 is TGTGCCAGCTCACCAGGTGTGGGAGTCGATCAGCCCCAGCATTTT. Translation gives CASSPGVGVDQPQHF.

The chain has TRBV29-1 and TRBJ2-4; 9 bases map to TRBD1. The trim removed 6 bases at V and 6 bases at J, leaving 6 bases unmatched. Germline lookup yields CDR1 SQVTM and CDR2 ANQGSEA. The CDR3 runs 13 residues. CDR3 nucleotides: TGCAGCGTGACACAGGGGGCGGGAAACATTCAGTACTTC. Its translation: CSVTQGAGNIQYF.

The gene calls are TRBV18 and TRBJ1-5; D is unresolved. The length of the CDR3 is 13 residues. Germline CDR1 is KGHSH and CDR2 is LQKENI. The V end was cut by 3 bases, the J end by 7 bases, with 10 bases between. The CDR3 loop reads CASSPIGLQPQHF. Written as DNA, the CDR3 is TGTGCCAGCTCACCGATTGGCTTGCAGCCCCAGCATTTT. The full variable domain, in which reference TRBV18 and TRBJ1-5 provide the parts outside the CDR3, is NAGVMQNPRHLVRRRGQEARLRCSPMKGHSHVYWYRQLPEEGLKFMVYLQKENIIDESGMPKERFSAEFPKEGPSILRIQQVVRGDSAAYFCASSPIGLQPQHFGDGTRLSIL.

The chain carries TRBV9 and TRBJ2-1; 9 bases match TRBD1. The CDR3 extends over 14 amino acids. V shed 4 bases and J 10 bases; nucleotides not matched to a gene: 9. Germline values: CDR1 SGDLS, CDR2 YYNGEE. The CDR3 DNA is TGTGCCAGCAGCCCAGGACAGGGGACTTTAGAGCAGTTCTTC. It yields the protein CASSPGQGTLEQFF.

V and J are TRBV7-9 and TRBJ2-5; 7 bases agree with TRBD1. The V gene's germline CDR1 is SEHNR and CDR2 FQNEAQ (reference sequence). The CDR3 is 17 residues long. V lost 1 base, J lost 4 bases, and 12 bases stayed unmatched. The CDR3 here is CASSLDPRQGLGETQYF. The CDR3 nucleotides are TGTGCCAGCAGCTTAGACCCTCGACAGGGTTTGGGAGAGACCCAGTACTTC.

V and J are TRBV7-8 and TRBJ1-5; TRBD1 matches 8 bases. V shed 5 bases and J 2 bases; nucleotides not matched to a gene: 8. The V gene's germline CDR1 is SGHVS and CDR2 FQNEAQ. This CDR3 has 16 residues. CDR3 in amino acids: CASSHRGLGGNQPQHF. In DNA, the CDR3 is TGTGCCAGCAGCCACAGGGGGTTGGGCGGCAATCAGCCCCAGCATTTT.

The chain couples TRBV18 to TRBJ1-2; D gene unclear. CDR1 and CDR2 from the germline V gene are KGHSH and LQKENI. Trimming left V 0 bases short and J 5 bases short, with 7 bases between. This CDR3 spans 13 amino acids. CDR3 loop: CASSPPPQYGYTF. The CDR3 DNA reads TGTGCCAGCTCACCACCCCCCCAGTATGGCTACACCTTC.

This chain links TRBV11-3 with TRBJ2-1, with 13 bases identical to TRBD2. Germline CDR1 and CDR2: SGHNT and YENEEA. The length of the CDR3 is 17 residues. Trimming removed 6 bases from V and 1 base from J; junction bases left unmatched: 6. The CDR3: CASSSLAGGTSYNEQFF. In nucleotides, the CDR3 is TGTGCCAGCAGTTCACTAGCGGGAGGGACTTCCTACAATGAGCAGTTCTTC.

The rearrangement joins TRBV18 to TRBJ2-6, with a possible D match to TRBD1 (5 bases). V was clipped by 8 bases and J by 2 bases, with 16 bases between them. CDR1 and CDR2 (germline): KGHSH, LQKENI. The CDR3 covers 16 residues. CDR3 in DNA: TGTGCCAGCGACCACCGCCAGGGCCCTGGGGCCAACGTCCTGACTTTC. Its protein product is CASDHRQGPGANVLTF.